These T cell receptor beta chains were read from a single sample in a study of cytomegalovirus exposure and HLA in healthy donors. Clones were read by immunoSEQ multiplex PCR, and TCRdb kept only the in-frame ones, dropping some. The repertoire holds tens of thousands of clones, roughly 79% seen once, with approximately 8.5% in the top ten. Sequencing was performed on PBMCs. Source of these receptors: a middle-aged woman in good health and CMV-seronegative. CDR3s include the opening cysteine and the closing phenylalanine or tryptophan. The order of the fields is D gene, CDR3 length, V gene, clone size, J gene, CDR3 DNA, CDR3 protein. D genes are given only for firm matches. Clone size is shown for a subset of rows, as once, few, many or a class of expanded clone.

D gene: .; CDR3 length: 13; V gene: TRBV6-5; clone size: .; J gene: TRBJ1-5; CDR3 DNA: TGTGCCGCGGGGGGGTTCTTTAATCAGCCCCAGCATTTT; CDR3 protein: CAAGGFFNQPQHF
D gene: .; CDR3 length: 15; V gene: TRBV9; clone size: few; J gene: TRBJ2-7; CDR3 DNA: TGTGCCAGCAGCGTATCCCAGGGGCTAGGCTACGAGCAGTACTTC; CDR3 protein: CASSVSQGLGYEQYF
D gene: TRBD1; CDR3 length: 15; V gene: TRBV5-1; clone size: .; J gene: TRBJ1-2; CDR3 DNA: TGCGCCAGCAGCTCCCAGACGACAGGGGAATCGGGCTACACCTTC; CDR3 protein: CASSSQTTGESGYTF
D gene: .; CDR3 length: 14; V gene: TRBV7-2; clone size: .; J gene: TRBJ2-5; CDR3 DNA: TGTGCCAGCAGCTTAGCCGGGACTGGGGAGACCCAGTACTTC; CDR3 protein: CASSLAGTGETQYF
D gene: .; CDR3 length: 15; V gene: TRBV5-4; clone size: .; J gene: TRBJ1-1; CDR3 DNA: TGTGCCAGCAGCTTGTTCGACAGGAGGAACACTGAAGCTTTCTTT; CDR3 protein: CASSLFDRRNTEAFF
D gene: TRBD1; CDR3 length: 12; V gene: TRBV5-6; clone size: .; J gene: TRBJ2-7; CDR3 DNA: TGTGCCAGCAGCTTGGACAGGGGCGAGCAGTACTTC; CDR3 protein: CASSLDRGEQYF
D gene: TRBD1; CDR3 length: 14; V gene: TRBV7-9; clone size: .; J gene: TRBJ1-2; CDR3 DNA: TGTGCCAGCAGCTTAGAGGAGGGGGCGCGGGGCTACACCTTC; CDR3 protein: CASSLEEGARGYTF
D gene: .; CDR3 length: 13; V gene: TRBV25-1; clone size: .; J gene: TRBJ2-3; CDR3 DNA: TGTGCCAGCAGTGACTTGGGAGTAGATACGCAGTATTTT; CDR3 protein: CASSDLGVDTQYF
D gene: .; CDR3 length: 16; V gene: TRBV19; clone size: .; J gene: TRBJ1-1; CDR3 DNA: TGTGCCAGTAGTATAGACGGACAGCTAATGAACACTGAAGCTTTCTTT; CDR3 protein: CASSIDGQLMNTEAFF
D gene: .; CDR3 length: 15; V gene: TRBV6-1; clone size: .; J gene: TRBJ2-1; CDR3 DNA: TGTGCCAGCACCCAAGAGGGGGTTGACTACAATGAGCAGTTCTTC; CDR3 protein: CASTQEGVDYNEQFF
D gene: TRBD1; CDR3 length: 16; V gene: TRBV5-6; clone size: .; J gene: TRBJ1-6; CDR3 DNA: TGTGCCAGCAGCTTGACAGGGGGCCCACTTAATTCACCCCTCCACTTT; CDR3 protein: CASSLTGGPLNSPLHF
D gene: .; CDR3 length: 12; V gene: TRBV7-9; clone size: .; J gene: TRBJ1-1; CDR3 DNA: TGTGCCAGCAGTCAGGGGTGGTCTGAAGCTTTCTTT; CDR3 protein: CASSQGWSEAFF
D gene: .; CDR3 length: 13; V gene: TRBV4-1; clone size: .; J gene: TRBJ2-7; CDR3 DNA: TGCGCCAGCAGCCAAATGCAGTCTTTGGCGCAGTACTTC; CDR3 protein: CASSQMQSLAQYF
D gene: .; CDR3 length: 13; V gene: TRBV19; clone size: .; J gene: TRBJ1-3; CDR3 DNA: TGTGCCAGTAGTCCCCCGAGGGGAAACACCATATATTTT; CDR3 protein: CASSPPRGNTIYF
D gene: .; CDR3 length: 15; V gene: TRBV4-3; clone size: .; J gene: TRBJ2-2; CDR3 DNA: TGCGCCAGCAGCCAAGGACAGGGAGGCACCGGGGAGCTGTTTTTT; CDR3 protein: CASSQGQGGTGELFF
D gene: .; CDR3 length: 12; V gene: TRBV9; clone size: .; J gene: TRBJ2-1; CDR3 DNA: TGTGCCAGCAGCGGAGAGAGGAGGGAGCAGTTCTTC; CDR3 protein: CASSGERREQFF
D gene: .; CDR3 length: 15; V gene: TRBV15; clone size: .; J gene: TRBJ1-4; CDR3 DNA: TGTGCCACCAGCAGGGTCTATGCAACTAATGAAAAACTGTTTTTT; CDR3 protein: CATSRVYATNEKLFF
D gene: .; CDR3 length: 13; V gene: TRBV6-6; clone size: once; J gene: TRBJ1-5; CDR3 DNA: TGTGCCAGCAGTAGGGACATAGGACAGCCCCAGCATTTT; CDR3 protein: CASSRDIGQPQHF
D gene: .; CDR3 length: 15; V gene: TRBV7-2; clone size: .; J gene: TRBJ1-4; CDR3 DNA: TGTGCCAGCAGCTTAGATTTCACGGGGAATGAAAAACTGTTTTTT; CDR3 protein: CASSLDFTGNEKLFF
D gene: TRBD1; CDR3 length: 15; V gene: TRBV6-5; clone size: .; J gene: TRBJ1-1; CDR3 DNA: TGTGCCAGCAGTTATCAGGGGGCCGAGGTCACTGAAGCTTTCTTT; CDR3 protein: CASSYQGAEVTEAFF
D gene: TRBD1; CDR3 length: 15; V gene: TRBV5-1; clone size: .; J gene: TRBJ2-2; CDR3 DNA: TGCGCCAGCAGCTATGTTCAACAGGGGACCGGGGAGCTGTTTTTT; CDR3 protein: CASSYVQQGTGELFF
D gene: TRBD1; CDR3 length: 15; V gene: TRBV6-1; clone size: .; J gene: TRBJ1-5; CDR3 DNA: TGTGCCAGCAGCCCCCGGACAGGGGAGGGCCAGCCCCAGCATTTT; CDR3 protein: CASSPRTGEGQPQHF
D gene: .; CDR3 length: 19; V gene: TRBV4-3; clone size: few; J gene: TRBJ2-4; CDR3 DNA: TGCGCCAGCAGCCAGTCAGACCCCCGGCGGGGCATAGCCAAAAACATTCAGTACTTC; CDR3 protein: CASSQSDPRRGIAKNIQYF
D gene: TRBD2; CDR3 length: 17; V gene: TRBV7-6; clone size: .; J gene: TRBJ2-3; CDR3 DNA: TGTGCCAGCAGGGGACTGGCGGGGGGCCCGGGGGGGAGGACGCAGTATTTT; CDR3 protein: CASRGLAGGPGGRTQYF
D gene: TRBD1; CDR3 length: 15; V gene: TRBV7-9; clone size: .; J gene: TRBJ2-1; CDR3 DNA: TGTGCCAGCAGCTTAAGGACAGGGGAAAACAATGAGCAGTTCTTC; CDR3 protein: CASSLRTGENNEQFF
D gene: .; CDR3 length: 14; V gene: TRBV10-3; clone size: .; J gene: TRBJ1-1; CDR3 DNA: TGTGCCATCAGGGGAGGGGATGATCACACTGAAGCTTTCTTT; CDR3 protein: CAIRGGDDHTEAFF
D gene: TRBD1; CDR3 length: 15; V gene: TRBV6-5; clone size: .; J gene: TRBJ1-2; CDR3 DNA: TGTGCCAGCAGTTACGCGACAGGGGGCGGGTATGGCTACACCTTC; CDR3 protein: CASSYATGGGYGYTF
D gene: .; CDR3 length: 14; V gene: TRBV10-2; clone size: .; J gene: TRBJ1-2; CDR3 DNA: TGCGCCAGCAGTGATAACACAGTGAACTATGGCTACACCTTC; CDR3 protein: CASSDNTVNYGYTF
D gene: .; CDR3 length: 19; V gene: TRBV4-3; clone size: .; J gene: TRBJ1-4; CDR3 DNA: TGCGCCAGCAGCCAAGACCTGCTCCAACTGACAGTCCAAGGGGAAAAACTGTTTTTT; CDR3 protein: CASSQDLLQLTVQGEKLFF
D gene: .; CDR3 length: 15; V gene: TRBV27; clone size: .; J gene: TRBJ1-4; CDR3 DNA: TGTGCCAGCAGTTTAGGCGCGGGGGGAACGGGAAAACTGTTTTTT; CDR3 protein: CASSLGAGGTGKLFF
D gene: TRBD1; CDR3 length: 18; V gene: TRBV10-1; clone size: .; J gene: TRBJ2-2; CDR3 DNA: TGCGCCAGCATAACGAGGGGGCCAGGGTGGGGAAACACCGGGGAGCTGTTTTTT; CDR3 protein: CASITRGPGWGNTGELFF
D gene: .; CDR3 length: 14; V gene: TRBV5-3; clone size: .; J gene: TRBJ1-6; CDR3 DNA: TGTGCCAGAAGCTATCCTTGTCCCAATTCACCCCTCCACTTT; CDR3 protein: CARSYPCPNSPLHF
D gene: TRBD1; CDR3 length: 17; V gene: TRBV2; clone size: .; J gene: TRBJ1-4; CDR3 DNA: TGTGCCAGCAGTGTTCGGGGACAGGCTACAACTAATGAAAAACTGTTTTTT; CDR3 protein: CASSVRGQATTNEKLFF
D gene: TRBD2; CDR3 length: 15; V gene: TRBV6-6; clone size: once; J gene: TRBJ2-5; CDR3 DNA: TGTGCCAGCAGTCCAGGGACTAGCCACCAAGAGACCCAGTACTTC; CDR3 protein: CASSPGTSHQETQYF
D gene: .; CDR3 length: 15; V gene: TRBV7-8; clone size: .; J gene: TRBJ2-1; CDR3 DNA: TGTGCCAGCAGCTTTACTCAAAGCTCCTACAATGAGCAGTTCTTC; CDR3 protein: CASSFTQSSYNEQFF
D gene: TRBD1; CDR3 length: 13; V gene: TRBV6-5; clone size: few; J gene: TRBJ2-5; CDR3 DNA: TGTGCCAGCAGCCGACAGGGTTTCGCGACCCAGTACTTC; CDR3 protein: CASSRQGFATQYF
D gene: TRBD1; CDR3 length: 16; V gene: TRBV7-9; clone size: .; J gene: TRBJ1-2; CDR3 DNA: TGTGCCAGCAGCTCCATGCGGGACAGGGGCGCCGAAGGCTACACCTTC; CDR3 protein: CASSSMRDRGAEGYTF
D gene: .; CDR3 length: 18; V gene: TRBV28; clone size: .; J gene: TRBJ1-5; CDR3 DNA: .; CDR3 protein: CASSTSTGLGSLNQPQHF
D gene: .; CDR3 length: 13; V gene: TRBV2; clone size: .; J gene: TRBJ1-1; CDR3 DNA: TGTGCCAGCAGTGGACAGGTTAACACTGAAGCTTTCTTT; CDR3 protein: CASSGQVNTEAFF
D gene: .; CDR3 length: 14; V gene: TRBV6-1; clone size: .; J gene: TRBJ2-2; CDR3 DNA: TGTGCCAGCAGCAGGGAACTAAACACCGGGGAGCTGTTTTTT; CDR3 protein: CASSRELNTGELFF
D gene: .; CDR3 length: 13; V gene: TRBV28; clone size: .; J gene: TRBJ1-2; CDR3 DNA: TGTGCCAGCACCTTGGGGGGGTCTCATGGCTACACCTTC; CDR3 protein: CASTLGGSHGYTF
D gene: .; CDR3 length: 15; V gene: TRBV5-8; clone size: .; J gene: TRBJ2-1; CDR3 DNA: TGTGCCAGCAGCTTGGATTCTAGCTCCTACAATGAGCAGTTCTTC; CDR3 protein: CASSLDSSSYNEQFF
D gene: .; CDR3 length: 15; V gene: TRBV6-4; clone size: .; J gene: TRBJ1-5; CDR3 DNA: TGTGCCAGCAGGAGCCGGAGGCGGGTCGGTCAGCCCCAGCATTTT; CDR3 protein: CASRSRRRVGQPQHF
D gene: TRBD1; CDR3 length: 16; V gene: TRBV6-6; clone size: .; J gene: TRBJ2-7; CDR3 DNA: TGTGCCAGCAGTTACTTTCCTTCGACAGGGACCTACGAGCAGTACTTC; CDR3 protein: CASSYFPSTGTYEQYF
D gene: TRBD1; CDR3 length: 12; V gene: TRBV6-6; clone size: .; J gene: TRBJ1-2; CDR3 DNA: TGTGCCAGCAGGCAAGACAGGGAAGGCTACACCTTC; CDR3 protein: CASRQDREGYTF
D gene: TRBD1; CDR3 length: 16; V gene: TRBV7-9; clone size: .; J gene: TRBJ2-1; CDR3 DNA: TGTGCCAGCAGCTCCCGTTCAGGGGGTTCCTACAATGAGCAGTTCTTC; CDR3 protein: CASSSRSGGSYNEQFF
D gene: TRBD1; CDR3 length: 14; V gene: TRBV6-5; clone size: once; J gene: TRBJ2-7; CDR3 DNA: TGTGCCAGCAGTCCGGGGACAGGGAACTACGAGCAGTACTTC; CDR3 protein: CASSPGTGNYEQYF
D gene: .; CDR3 length: 16; V gene: TRBV14; clone size: .; J gene: TRBJ1-4; CDR3 DNA: TGTGCCAGCAGCCGCCTTGGGCAGGGAAGCCTCGAAAAACTGTTTTTT; CDR3 protein: CASSRLGQGSLEKLFF
D gene: TRBD1; CDR3 length: 13; V gene: TRBV6-5; clone size: once; J gene: TRBJ1-2; CDR3 DNA: TGTGCCAGCGCAGAGACAGGGGATTTAAGCTACACCTTC; CDR3 protein: CASAETGDLSYTF
D gene: TRBD1; CDR3 length: 15; V gene: TRBV5-4; clone size: once; J gene: TRBJ1-2; CDR3 DNA: TGTGCCAGCAGCTATCCGGGACAGAGTAACTATGGCTACACCTTC; CDR3 protein: CASSYPGQSNYGYTF
D gene: TRBD1; CDR3 length: 14; V gene: TRBV28; clone size: once; J gene: TRBJ1-2; CDR3 DNA: TGTGCCAGCAGTTTATCTGGGGACAGGTATGGCTACACCTTC; CDR3 protein: CASSLSGDRYGYTF
D gene: TRBD2; CDR3 length: 15; V gene: TRBV5-4; clone size: .; J gene: TRBJ2-5; CDR3 DNA: TGTGCCAGCGGTGCTAAGCGGGACCTACAAGAGACCCAGTACTTC; CDR3 protein: CASGAKRDLQETQYF
D gene: TRBD1; CDR3 length: 15; V gene: TRBV16; clone size: .; J gene: TRBJ2-7; CDR3 DNA: TGTGCCAGCTCCAGGGGGACAGGGGGCCTCCACGAGCAGTACTTC; CDR3 protein: CASSRGTGGLHEQYF
D gene: .; CDR3 length: 15; V gene: TRBV19; clone size: .; J gene: TRBJ1-1; CDR3 DNA: TGTGCCAGTAGTCGAACCAGGTTCTCAAACACTGAAGCTTTCTTT; CDR3 protein: CASSRTRFSNTEAFF
D gene: TRBD1; CDR3 length: 14; V gene: TRBV5-5; clone size: .; J gene: TRBJ1-1; CDR3 DNA: TGTGCCAGCAGCTTGCAGGGGGTTTACACTGAAGCTTTCTTT; CDR3 protein: CASSLQGVYTEAFF
D gene: TRBD1; CDR3 length: 14; V gene: TRBV2; clone size: .; J gene: TRBJ1-2; CDR3 DNA: TGTGCCAGCAGTGAAGACAGGGGGCGAAGTGGCTACACCTTC; CDR3 protein: CASSEDRGRSGYTF
D gene: TRBD1; CDR3 length: 14; V gene: TRBV5-6; clone size: .; J gene: TRBJ1-6; CDR3 DNA: TGTGCCAGCAGCCTCCGGGACAGGGCGCCGTCCCTCCACTTT; CDR3 protein: CASSLRDRAPSLHF
D gene: .; CDR3 length: 17; V gene: TRBV28; clone size: .; J gene: TRBJ2-1; CDR3 DNA: TGTGCCAGCAGTTATCTCCCACAGGGTACCCTTCAGGATGAGCAGTTCTTC; CDR3 protein: CASSYLPQGTLQDEQFF
D gene: TRBD1; CDR3 length: 13; V gene: TRBV29-1; clone size: .; J gene: TRBJ1-1; CDR3 DNA: TGCAGCGTTGTTCAGAGGACAGGGTCTGAAGCTTTCTTT; CDR3 protein: CSVVQRTGSEAFF